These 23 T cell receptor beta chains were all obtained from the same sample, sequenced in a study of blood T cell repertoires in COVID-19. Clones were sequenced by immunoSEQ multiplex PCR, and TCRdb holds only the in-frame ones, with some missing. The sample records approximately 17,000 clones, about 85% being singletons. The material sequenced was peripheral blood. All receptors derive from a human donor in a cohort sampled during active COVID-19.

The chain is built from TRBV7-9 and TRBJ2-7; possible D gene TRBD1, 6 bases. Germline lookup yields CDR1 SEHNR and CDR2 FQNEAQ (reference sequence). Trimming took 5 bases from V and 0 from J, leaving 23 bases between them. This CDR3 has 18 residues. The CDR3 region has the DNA TGTGCCAGCAGCCCTAACGGCCTCGGGACACAGGACTCCTACGAGCAGTACTTC. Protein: CASSPNGLGTQDSYEQYF.

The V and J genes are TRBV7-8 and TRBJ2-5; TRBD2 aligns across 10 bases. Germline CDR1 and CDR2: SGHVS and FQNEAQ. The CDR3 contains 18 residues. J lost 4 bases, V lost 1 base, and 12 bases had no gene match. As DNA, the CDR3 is TGTGCCAGCAGCTTAGTCCTAGCGGGGGACCTATATCGAGAGACCCAGTACTTC. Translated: CASSLVLAGDLYRETQYF.

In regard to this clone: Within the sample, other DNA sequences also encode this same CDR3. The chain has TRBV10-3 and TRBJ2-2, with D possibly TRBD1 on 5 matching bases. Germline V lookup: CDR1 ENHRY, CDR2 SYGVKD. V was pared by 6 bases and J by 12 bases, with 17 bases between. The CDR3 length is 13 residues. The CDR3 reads CAISDARTKKLFF. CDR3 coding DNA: TGTGCCATCAGCGACGCTAGGACAAAGAAGCTGTTTTTT.

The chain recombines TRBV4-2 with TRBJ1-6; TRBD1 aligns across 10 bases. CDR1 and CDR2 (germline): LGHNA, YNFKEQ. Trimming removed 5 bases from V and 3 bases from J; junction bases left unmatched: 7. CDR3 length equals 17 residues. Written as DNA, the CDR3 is TGTGCCAGCAGCGCAGTACGGGACAGGGGCTATAATTCACCCCTCCACTTT. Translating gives CASSAVRDRGYNSPLHF.

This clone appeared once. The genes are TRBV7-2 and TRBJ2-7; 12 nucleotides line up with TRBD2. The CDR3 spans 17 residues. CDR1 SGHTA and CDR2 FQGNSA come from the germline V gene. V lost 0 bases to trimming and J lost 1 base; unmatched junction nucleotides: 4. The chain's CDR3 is CASSLATSGGQSYEQYF. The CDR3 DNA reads TGTGCCAGCAGCTTAGCCACTAGCGGGGGGCAGTCCTACGAGCAGTACTTC.

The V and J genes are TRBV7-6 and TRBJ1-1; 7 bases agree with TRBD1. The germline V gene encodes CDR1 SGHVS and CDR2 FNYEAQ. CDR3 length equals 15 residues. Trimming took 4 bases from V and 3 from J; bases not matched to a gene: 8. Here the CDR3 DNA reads TGTGCCAGCAGCTCCGAGACAGGGTGGGACACTGAAGCTTTCTTT. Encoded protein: CASSSETGWDTEAFF.

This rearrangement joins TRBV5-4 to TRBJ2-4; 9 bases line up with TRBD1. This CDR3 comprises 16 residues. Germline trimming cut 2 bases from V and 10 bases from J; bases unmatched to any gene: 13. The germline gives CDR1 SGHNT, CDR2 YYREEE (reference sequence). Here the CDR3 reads CASSLQGAGHEGIQYF. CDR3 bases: TGTGCCAGCAGCTTACAGGGGGCCGGGCATGAAGGGATTCAGTACTTC.

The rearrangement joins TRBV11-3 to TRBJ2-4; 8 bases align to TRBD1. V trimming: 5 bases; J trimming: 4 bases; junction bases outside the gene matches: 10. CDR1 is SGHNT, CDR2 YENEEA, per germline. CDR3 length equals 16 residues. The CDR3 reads CASSPRGTGDKNIQYF. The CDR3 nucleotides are TGTGCCAGCAGCCCACGGGGGACAGGCGATAAAAACATTCAGTACTTC.

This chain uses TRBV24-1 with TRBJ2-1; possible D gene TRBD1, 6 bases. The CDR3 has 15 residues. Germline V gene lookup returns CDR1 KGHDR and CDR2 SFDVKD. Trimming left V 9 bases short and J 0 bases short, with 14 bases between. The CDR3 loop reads CATSGAESSYNEQFF. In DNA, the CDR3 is TGTGCCACCTCAGGGGCAGAGAGCTCCTACAATGAGCAGTTCTTC.

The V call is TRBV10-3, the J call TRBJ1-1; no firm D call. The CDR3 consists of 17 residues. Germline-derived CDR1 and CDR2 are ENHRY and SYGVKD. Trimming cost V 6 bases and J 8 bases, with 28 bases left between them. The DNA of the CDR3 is TGTGCCATCAGATTTGGCATACTACTTCGGTGGCGGTGGGAAGCTTTCTTT. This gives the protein CAIRFGILLRWRWEAFF.

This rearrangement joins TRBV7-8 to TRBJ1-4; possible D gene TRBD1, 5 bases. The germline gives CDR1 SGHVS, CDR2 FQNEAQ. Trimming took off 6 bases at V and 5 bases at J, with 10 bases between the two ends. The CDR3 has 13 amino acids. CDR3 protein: CASRNDRNEKLFF. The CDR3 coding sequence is TGTGCCAGCAGGAATGACAGAAATGAAAAACTGTTTTTT.

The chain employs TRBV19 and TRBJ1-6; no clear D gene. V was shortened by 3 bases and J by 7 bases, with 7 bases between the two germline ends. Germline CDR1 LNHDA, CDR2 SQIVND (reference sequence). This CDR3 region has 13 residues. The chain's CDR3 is CASSIRENSPLHF. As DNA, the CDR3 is TGTGCCAGTAGTATTCGAGAAAATTCACCCCTCCACTTT. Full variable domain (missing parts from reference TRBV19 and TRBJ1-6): DGGITQSPKYLFRKEGQNVTLSCEQNLNHDAMYWYRQDPGQGLRLIYYSQIVNDFQKGDIAEGYSVSREKKESFPLTVTSAQKNPTAFYLCASSIRENSPLHFGNGTRLTVT.

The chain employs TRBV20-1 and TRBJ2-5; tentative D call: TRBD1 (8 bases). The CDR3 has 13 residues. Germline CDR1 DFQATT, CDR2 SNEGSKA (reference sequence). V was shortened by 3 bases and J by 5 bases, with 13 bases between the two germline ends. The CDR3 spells CSASDRGGETQYF. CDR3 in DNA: TGCAGTGCTAGTGACAGGGGAGGGGAGACCCAGTACTTC.

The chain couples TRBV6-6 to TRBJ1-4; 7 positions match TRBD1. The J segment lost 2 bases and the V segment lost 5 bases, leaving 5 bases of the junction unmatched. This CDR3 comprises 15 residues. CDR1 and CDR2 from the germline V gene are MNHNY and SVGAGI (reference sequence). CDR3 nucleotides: TGTGCCAGCAGTGCAGAGGGGGCGACTAATGAAAAACTGTTTTTT. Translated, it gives CASSAEGATNEKLFF.

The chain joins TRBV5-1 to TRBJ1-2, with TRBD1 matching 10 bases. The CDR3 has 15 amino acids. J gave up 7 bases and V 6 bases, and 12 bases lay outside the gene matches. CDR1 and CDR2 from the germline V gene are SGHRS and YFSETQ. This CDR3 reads CASTQSGTGVGGYTF. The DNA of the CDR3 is TGCGCCAGCACCCAATCCGGGACAGGGGTCGGTGGCTACACCTTC.

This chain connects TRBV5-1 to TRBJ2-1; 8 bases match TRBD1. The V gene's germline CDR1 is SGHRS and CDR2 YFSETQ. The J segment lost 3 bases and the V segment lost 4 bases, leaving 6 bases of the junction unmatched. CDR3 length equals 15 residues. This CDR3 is CASSHGTGDYNEQFF. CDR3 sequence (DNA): TGCGCCAGCAGCCATGGGACAGGAGACTACAATGAGCAGTTCTTC.

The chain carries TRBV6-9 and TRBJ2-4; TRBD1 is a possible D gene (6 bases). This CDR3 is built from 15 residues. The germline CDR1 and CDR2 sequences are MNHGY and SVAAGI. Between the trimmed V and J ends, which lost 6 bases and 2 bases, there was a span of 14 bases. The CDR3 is CASRPKQGPKNIQYF. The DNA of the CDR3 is TGTGCCAGCAGACCCAAACAGGGTCCCAAAAACATTCAGTACTTC.

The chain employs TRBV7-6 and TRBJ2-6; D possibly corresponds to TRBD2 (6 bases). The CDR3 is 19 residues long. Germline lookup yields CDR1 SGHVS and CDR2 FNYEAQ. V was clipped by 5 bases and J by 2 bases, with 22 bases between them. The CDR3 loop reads CASSRGVGGLAAGANVLTF. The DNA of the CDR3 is TGTGCCAGCAGCCGCGGCGTTGGGGGATTAGCGGCTGGGGCCAACGTCCTGACTTTC.

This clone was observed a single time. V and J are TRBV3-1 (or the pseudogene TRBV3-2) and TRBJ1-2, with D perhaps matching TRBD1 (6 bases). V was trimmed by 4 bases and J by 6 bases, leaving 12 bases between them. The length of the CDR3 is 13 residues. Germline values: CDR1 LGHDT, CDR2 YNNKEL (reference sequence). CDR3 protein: CASSLQGFHGYTF. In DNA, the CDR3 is TGTGCCAGCAGCCTCCAGGGGTTTCATGGCTACACCTTC.

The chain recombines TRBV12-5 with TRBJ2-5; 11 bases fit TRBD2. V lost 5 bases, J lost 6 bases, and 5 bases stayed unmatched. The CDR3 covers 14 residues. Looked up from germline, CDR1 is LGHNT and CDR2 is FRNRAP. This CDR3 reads CASGSSGGAQTQYF. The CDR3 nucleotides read TGTGCTAGTGGTAGTAGCGGGGGGGCACAGACCCAGTACTTC.

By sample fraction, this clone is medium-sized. The CDR3 DNA sequence: TGTGCCTGGAAAAGACAGGGTAGTCCAGATACGCAGTATTTT. Translating gives CAWKRQGSPDTQYF. V usage is TRBV30 and J usage is TRBJ2-3, with 7 bases aligning to TRBD1. This CDR3 has 14 residues. CDR1 is GTSNPN, CDR2 SVGIG, per germline (reference sequence). V dropped 4 bases and J dropped 4; count of bases not matched to a gene: 8.

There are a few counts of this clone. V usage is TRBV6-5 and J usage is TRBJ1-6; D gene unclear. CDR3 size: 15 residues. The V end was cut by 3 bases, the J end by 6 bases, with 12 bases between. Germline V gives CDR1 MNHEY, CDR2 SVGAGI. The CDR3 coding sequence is TGTGCCAGCAGTTATAATGGGCCGTTTAATTCACCCCTCCACTTT. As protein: CASSYNGPFNSPLHF.

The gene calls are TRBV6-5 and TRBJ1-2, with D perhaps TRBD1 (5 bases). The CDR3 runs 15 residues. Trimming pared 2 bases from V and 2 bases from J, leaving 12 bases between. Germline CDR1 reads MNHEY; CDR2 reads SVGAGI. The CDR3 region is CASSYSRGTNYGYTF. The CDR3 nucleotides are TGTGCCAGCAGTTACAGTCGGGGGACCAACTATGGCTACACCTTC.